The entry below gives a single TCR beta chain sequence along with its context. This entry is derived from a study of OX40 agonist ivuxolimab in advanced cancers. Across the whole study: A history of anti-PD-1, anti-PD-L1 or anti-CTLA-4 therapy was acceptable, and 40% to 45% had some.

Blood sampling was done at baseline, cycle 4 day 1, and cycle 7 day 1. This table comes from immunoSEQ multiplex PCR, and its TCRdb copy is limited to in-frame clones, with some not included. The sample contains more than 20,000 clones, more than 70% of which appear only once. Germline-derived CDR1 and CDR2 are LNHNV and YYDKDF (reference sequence). The CDR3 is made up of 13 amino acids. Trimming cost V 11 bases and J 3 bases; bases outside gene matches: 7. The input for sequencing was CD4+ or CD8+ T cells sorted from blood, taken in a trial of the OX40 agonist ivuxolimab. The receptor comes from an adult with an advanced solid tumor such as melanoma, head and neck, liver or kidney cancer. The chain combines TRBV15 with TRBJ2-7; 10 nucleotides match TRBD2. The CDR3 spells CASSSGRSYEQYF. The DNA for the CDR3 is TGTGCCTCGTCTAGCGGGAGAAGCTACGAGCAGTACTTC.